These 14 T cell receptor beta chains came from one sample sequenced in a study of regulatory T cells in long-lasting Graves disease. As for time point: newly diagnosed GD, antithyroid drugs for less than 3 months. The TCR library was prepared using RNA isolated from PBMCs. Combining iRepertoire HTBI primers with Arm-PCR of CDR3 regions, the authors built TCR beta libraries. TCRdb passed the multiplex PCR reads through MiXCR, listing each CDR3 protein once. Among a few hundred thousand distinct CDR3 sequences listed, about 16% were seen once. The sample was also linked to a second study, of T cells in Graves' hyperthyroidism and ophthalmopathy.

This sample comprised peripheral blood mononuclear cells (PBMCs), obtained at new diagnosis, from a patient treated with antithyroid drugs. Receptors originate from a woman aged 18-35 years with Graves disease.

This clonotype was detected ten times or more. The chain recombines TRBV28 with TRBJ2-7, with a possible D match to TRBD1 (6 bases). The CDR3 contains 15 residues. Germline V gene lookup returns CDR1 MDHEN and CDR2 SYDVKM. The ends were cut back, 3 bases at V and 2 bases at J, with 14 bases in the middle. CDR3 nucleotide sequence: TGTGCCAGCAGTTTGGTTAGGGGGTTCCCCTACGAGCAGTACTTC. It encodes CASSLVRGFPYEQYF.

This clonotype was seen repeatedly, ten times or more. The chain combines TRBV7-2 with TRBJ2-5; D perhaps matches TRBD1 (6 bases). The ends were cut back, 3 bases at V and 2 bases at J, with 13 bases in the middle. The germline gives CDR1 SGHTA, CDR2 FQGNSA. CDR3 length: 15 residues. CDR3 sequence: CASSFPRTAQETQYF. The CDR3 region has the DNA TGTGCCAGCAGCTTTCCTAGGACAGCACAAGAGACCCAGTACTTC.

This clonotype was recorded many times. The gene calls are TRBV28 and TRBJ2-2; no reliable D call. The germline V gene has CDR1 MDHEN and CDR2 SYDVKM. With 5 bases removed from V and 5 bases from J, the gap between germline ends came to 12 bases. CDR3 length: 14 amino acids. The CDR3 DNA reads TGTGCCAGCAGTACCGACTTCATTACCGGGGAGCTGTTTTTT. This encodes CASSTDFITGELFF.

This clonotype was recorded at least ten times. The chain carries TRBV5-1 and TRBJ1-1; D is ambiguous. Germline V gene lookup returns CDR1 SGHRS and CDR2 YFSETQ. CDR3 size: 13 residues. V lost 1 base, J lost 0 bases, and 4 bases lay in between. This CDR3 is CASSLNMNTEAFF. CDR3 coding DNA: TGCGCCAGCAGCTTGAACATGAACACTGAAGCTTTCTTT.

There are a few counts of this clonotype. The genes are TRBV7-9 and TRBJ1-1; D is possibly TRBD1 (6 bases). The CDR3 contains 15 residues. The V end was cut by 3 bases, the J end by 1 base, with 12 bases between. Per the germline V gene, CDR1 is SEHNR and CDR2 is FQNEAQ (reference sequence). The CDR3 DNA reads TGTGCCAGCAGCTTTCAGGGAGGGGGGAACACTGAAGCTTTCTTT. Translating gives CASSFQGGGNTEAFF.

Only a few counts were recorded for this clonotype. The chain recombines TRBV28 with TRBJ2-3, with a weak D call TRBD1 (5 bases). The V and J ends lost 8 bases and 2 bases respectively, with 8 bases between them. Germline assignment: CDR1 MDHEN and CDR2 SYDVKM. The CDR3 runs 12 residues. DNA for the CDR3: TGTGCCAGCCTTGGGGCCACAGATACGCAGTATTTT. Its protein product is CASLGATDTQYF.

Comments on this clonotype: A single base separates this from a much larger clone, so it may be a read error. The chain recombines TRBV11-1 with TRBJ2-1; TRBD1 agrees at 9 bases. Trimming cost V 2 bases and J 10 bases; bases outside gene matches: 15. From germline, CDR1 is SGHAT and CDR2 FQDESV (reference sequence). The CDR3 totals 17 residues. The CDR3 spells CASSLTDRGPNSYEQFF. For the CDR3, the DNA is TGTGCCAGCAGCTTAACGGACAGGGGACCAAACTCCTACGAGCAGTTCTTC.

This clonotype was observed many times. CDR3 amino acids: CASRNSGMVPLEQYF. In DNA, the CDR3 is TGTGCCAGCAGGAACTCAGGGATGGTCCCCCTCGAGCAGTACTTC. The rearrangement joins TRBV7-2 to TRBJ2-7; D is possibly TRBD1 (5 bases). Germline CDR1 is SGHTA and CDR2 is FQGNSA. The CDR3 runs 15 residues. V lost 6 bases, J lost 6 bases, and 21 bases lay in between.

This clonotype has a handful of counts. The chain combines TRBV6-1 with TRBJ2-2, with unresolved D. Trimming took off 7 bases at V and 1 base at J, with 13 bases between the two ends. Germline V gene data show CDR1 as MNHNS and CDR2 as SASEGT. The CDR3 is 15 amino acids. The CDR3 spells CASKFGVLNTGELFF. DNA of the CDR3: TGTGCCAGCAAGTTTGGGGTCCTGAACACCGGGGAGCTGTTTTTT.

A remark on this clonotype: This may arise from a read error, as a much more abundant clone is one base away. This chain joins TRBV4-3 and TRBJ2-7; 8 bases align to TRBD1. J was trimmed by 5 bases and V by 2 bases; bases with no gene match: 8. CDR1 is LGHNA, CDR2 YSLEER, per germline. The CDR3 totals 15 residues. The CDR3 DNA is TGCGCCAGCAGCCAAAATCGGACAGGGTGGAACGAGCAGTACTTC. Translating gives CASSQNRTGWNEQYF.

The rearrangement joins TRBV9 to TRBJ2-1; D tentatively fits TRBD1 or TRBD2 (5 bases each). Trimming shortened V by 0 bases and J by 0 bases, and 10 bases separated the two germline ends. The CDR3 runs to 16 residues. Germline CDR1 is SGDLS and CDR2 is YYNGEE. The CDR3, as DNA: TGTGCCAGCAGCGTAGGGGGGACCCGCTCCTACAATGAGCAGTTCTTC. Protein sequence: CASSVGGTRSYNEQFF.

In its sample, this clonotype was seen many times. In DNA, the CDR3 is TGTGCCAGCAGTTCGGGTAGTGAGCAGTTCTTC. It yields the protein CASSSGSEQFF. The V gene is TRBV12-3 or TRBV12-4, the J gene TRBJ2-1; D is unresolved. This CDR3 is 11 amino acids long. The V gene lost 4 bases and the J gene lost 9 bases, with 7 bases spanning the gap.

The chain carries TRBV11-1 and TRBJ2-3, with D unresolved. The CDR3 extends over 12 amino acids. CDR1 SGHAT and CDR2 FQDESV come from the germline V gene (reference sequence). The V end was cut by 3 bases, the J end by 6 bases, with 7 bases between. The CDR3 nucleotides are TGTGCCAGCAGCTTTACTCGTGATACGCAGTATTTT. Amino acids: CASSFTRDTQYF.

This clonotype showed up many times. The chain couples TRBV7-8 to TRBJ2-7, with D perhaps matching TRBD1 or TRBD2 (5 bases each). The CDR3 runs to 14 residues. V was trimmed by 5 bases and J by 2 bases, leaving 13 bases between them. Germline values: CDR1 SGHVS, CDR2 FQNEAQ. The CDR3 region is CASSHYRGTYEQYF. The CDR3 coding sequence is TGTGCCAGCAGCCATTATCGGGGCACCTACGAGCAGTACTTC. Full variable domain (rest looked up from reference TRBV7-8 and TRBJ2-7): GAGVSQSPRYKVAKRGQDVALRCDPISGHVSLFWYQQALGQGPEFLTYFQNEAQLDKSGLPSDRFFAERPEGSVSTLKIQRTQQEDSAVYLCASSHYRGTYEQYFGPGTRLTVT.